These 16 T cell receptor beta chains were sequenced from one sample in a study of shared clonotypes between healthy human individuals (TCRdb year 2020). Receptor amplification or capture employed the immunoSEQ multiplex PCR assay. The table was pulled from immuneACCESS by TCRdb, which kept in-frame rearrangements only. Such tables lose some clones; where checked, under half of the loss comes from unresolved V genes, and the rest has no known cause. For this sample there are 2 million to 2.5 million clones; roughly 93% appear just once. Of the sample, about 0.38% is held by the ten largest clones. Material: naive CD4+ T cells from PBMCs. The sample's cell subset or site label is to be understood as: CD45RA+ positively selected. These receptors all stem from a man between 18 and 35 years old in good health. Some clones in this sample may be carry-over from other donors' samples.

In DNA, the CDR3 is TGTGCCAGCAGCCCGGGACTAGCTCGGGTCAATGAGCAGTTCTTC. Residues: CASSPGLARVNEQFF. This chain uses TRBV5-4 with TRBJ2-1; 9 bases match TRBD2. This CDR3 has 15 residues. Trimming took 4 bases from V and 6 from J; bases not matched to a gene: 8. Per germline, CDR1 SGHNT and CDR2 YYREEE (reference sequence).

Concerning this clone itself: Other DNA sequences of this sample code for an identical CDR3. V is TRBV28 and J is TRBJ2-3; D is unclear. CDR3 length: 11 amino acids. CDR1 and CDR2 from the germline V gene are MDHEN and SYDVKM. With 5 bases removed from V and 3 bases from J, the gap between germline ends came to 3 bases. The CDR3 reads CASSITDTQYF. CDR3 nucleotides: TGTGCCAGCAGTATTACAGATACGCAGTATTTT.

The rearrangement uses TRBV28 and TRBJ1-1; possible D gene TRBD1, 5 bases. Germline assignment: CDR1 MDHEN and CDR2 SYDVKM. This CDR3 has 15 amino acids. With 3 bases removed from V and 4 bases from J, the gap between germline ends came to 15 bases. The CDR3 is CASSFPGAWGTEAFF. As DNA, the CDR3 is TGTGCCAGCAGTTTCCCCGGGGCGTGGGGCACTGAAGCTTTCTTT.

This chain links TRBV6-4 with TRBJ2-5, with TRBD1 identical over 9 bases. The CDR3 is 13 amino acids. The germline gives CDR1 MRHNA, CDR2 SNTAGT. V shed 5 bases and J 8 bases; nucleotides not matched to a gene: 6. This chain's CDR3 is CASSLDRGITQYF. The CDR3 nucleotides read TGTGCCAGCAGTTTGGACAGGGGAATCACCCAGTACTTC.

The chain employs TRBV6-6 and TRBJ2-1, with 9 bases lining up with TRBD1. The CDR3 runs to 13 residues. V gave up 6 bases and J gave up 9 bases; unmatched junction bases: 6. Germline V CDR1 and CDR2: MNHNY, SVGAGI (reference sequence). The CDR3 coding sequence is TGTGCCAGCAGACAACAGGGGGCTGGTGAGCAGTTCTTC. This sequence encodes CASRQQGAGEQFF.

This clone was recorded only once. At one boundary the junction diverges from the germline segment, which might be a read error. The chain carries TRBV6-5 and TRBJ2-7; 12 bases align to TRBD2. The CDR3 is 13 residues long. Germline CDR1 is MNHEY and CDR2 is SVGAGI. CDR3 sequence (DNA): TGTGCCAGCAGCCCCAGTACTAGCGGGAGGCCAACCTTC. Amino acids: CASSPSTSGRPTF.

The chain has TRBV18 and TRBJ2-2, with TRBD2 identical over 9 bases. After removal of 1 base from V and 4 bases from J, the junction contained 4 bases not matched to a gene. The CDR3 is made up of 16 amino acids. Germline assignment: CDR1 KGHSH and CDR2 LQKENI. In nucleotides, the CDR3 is TGTGCCAGCTCACCACGGAGACTAGCGGCCACCGGGGAGCTGTTTTTT. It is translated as CASSPRRLAATGELFF.

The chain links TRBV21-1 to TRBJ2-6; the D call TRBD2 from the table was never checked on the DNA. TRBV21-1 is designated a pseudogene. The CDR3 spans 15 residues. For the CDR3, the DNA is TGTGCCAGCAGCGACCTGGAGGCCGGGGCCAACGTCCTGACTTTC. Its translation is CASSDLEAGANVLTF.

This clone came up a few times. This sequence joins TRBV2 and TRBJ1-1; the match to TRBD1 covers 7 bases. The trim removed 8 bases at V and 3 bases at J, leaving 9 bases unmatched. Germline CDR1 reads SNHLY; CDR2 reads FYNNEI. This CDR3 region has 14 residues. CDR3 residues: CASLERQGYTEAFF. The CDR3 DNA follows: TGTGCCAGCCTGGAACGACAGGGATACACTGAAGCTTTCTTT.

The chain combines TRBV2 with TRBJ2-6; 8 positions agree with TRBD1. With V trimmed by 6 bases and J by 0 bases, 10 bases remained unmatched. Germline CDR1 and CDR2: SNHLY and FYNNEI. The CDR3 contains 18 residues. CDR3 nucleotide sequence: TGTGCCAGCAGACACCGACAGGGGAAAGCCTCTGGGGCCAACGTCCTGACTTTC. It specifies CASRHRQGKASGANVLTF.

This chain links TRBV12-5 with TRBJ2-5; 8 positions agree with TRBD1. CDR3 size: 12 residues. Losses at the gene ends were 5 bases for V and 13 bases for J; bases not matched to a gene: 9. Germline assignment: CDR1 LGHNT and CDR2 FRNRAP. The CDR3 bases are TGTGCTAGTGGTCCGCACCGGGACAGGCTGTACTTC. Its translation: CASGPHRDRLYF.

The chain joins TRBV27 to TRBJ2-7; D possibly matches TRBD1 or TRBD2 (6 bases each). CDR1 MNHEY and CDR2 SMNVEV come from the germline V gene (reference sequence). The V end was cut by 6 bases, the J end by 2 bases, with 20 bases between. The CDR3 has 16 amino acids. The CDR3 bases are TGTGCCAGCAGACCGAACGTAGGAGGGGGGCCCTACGAGCAGTACTTC. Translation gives CASRPNVGGGPYEQYF.

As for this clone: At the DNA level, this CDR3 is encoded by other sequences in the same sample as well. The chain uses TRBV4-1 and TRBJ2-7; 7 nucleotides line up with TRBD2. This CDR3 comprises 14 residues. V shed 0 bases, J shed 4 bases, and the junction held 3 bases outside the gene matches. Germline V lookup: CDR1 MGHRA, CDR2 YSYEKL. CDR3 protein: CASSQDSGIYEQYF. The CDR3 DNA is TGCGCCAGCAGCCAAGACAGCGGGATTTACGAGCAGTACTTC.

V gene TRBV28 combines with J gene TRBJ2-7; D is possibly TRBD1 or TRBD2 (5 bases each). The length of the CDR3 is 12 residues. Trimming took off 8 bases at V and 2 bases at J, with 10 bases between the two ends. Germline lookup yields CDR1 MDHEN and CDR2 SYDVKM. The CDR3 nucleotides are TGTGCCAGCGGGGGTCCCCCCTACGAGCAGTACTTC. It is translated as CASGGPPYEQYF.

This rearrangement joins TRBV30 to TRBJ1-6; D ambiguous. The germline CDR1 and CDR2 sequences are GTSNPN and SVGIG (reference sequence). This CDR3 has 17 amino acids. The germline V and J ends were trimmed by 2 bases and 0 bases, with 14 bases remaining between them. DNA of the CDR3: TGTGCCTGGAGTAAGGAACCAGTGAGCTCCTATAATTCACCCCTCCACTTT. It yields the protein CAWSKEPVSSYNSPLHF.

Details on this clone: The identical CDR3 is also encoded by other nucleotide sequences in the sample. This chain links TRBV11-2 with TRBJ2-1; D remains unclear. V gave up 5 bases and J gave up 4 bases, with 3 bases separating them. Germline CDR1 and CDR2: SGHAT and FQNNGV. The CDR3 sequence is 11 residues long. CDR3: CASSRYNEQFF. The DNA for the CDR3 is TGTGCCAGCAGCCGATACAATGAGCAGTTCTTC.